One TCR beta chain is described in this entry. The sample is drawn from a study of Graves' ophthalmopathy and Graves' hyperthyroidism. The TCR beta CDR3 regions underwent amplification from RNA transcripts. First-round RT-PCR employed HTBI primers, with a second-round multiplex PCR after it. TCRdb ran MiXCR on the multiplex PCR reads and lists one entry per CDR3 protein. The profile shows some 520,000 distinct CDR3 sequences, about an eighth of them singletons. This CDR3 is built from 16 residues. Trimming removed 3 bases from V and 1 base from J, with 16 bases in between. Germline assignment: CDR1 SGHRS and CDR2 YFSETQ.

Sequenced material: blood. The rearrangement links TRBV5-1 to TRBJ1-1; D remains ambiguous. The TCR comes from a woman aged 25 to 45 with Graves' ophthalmopathy. The CDR3 nucleotides are TGCGCCAGCAGCTCGGGGAGTCGGAAGGAGAACACTGAAGCTTTCTTT. As protein: CASSSGSRKENTEAFF. Supplemented by reference TRBV5-1 and TRBJ1-1, the full variable domain reads KAGVTQTPRYLIKTRGQQVTLSCSPISGHRSVSWYQQTPGQGLQFLFEYFSETQRNKGNFPGRFSGRQFSNSRSEMNVSTLELGDSALYLCASSSGSRKENTEAFFGQGTRLTVV.